The 7 T cell receptor beta chains below were found in one sample sequenced in a study of T cells in Graves' hyperthyroidism and ophthalmopathy. TCR beta CDR3 regions were amplified from RNA. Carried out on the TCR CDR3, a first-round RT-PCR used the HTBI primer set. TCRdb called the multiplex PCR reads again in MiXCR, with one record for every CDR3 protein. The table includes approximately 610,000 distinct CDR3 sequences, 16% detected once. The material sequenced was blood. These receptors originate from a woman between 18 and 29 years old with Graves' hyperthyroidism.

This clonotype has more than one count but fewer than ten. The chain uses TRBV28 and TRBJ1-2, with D unclear. The CDR3 is 15 amino acids. V lost 2 bases, J lost 0 bases, and 10 bases lay in between. CDR1 and CDR2 (germline): MDHEN, SYDVKM. The DNA for the CDR3 is TGTGCCAGCAGTTTAACCTACAGTTCTAACTATGGCTACACCTTC. The encoded protein is CASSLTYSSNYGYTF.

Regarding this clonotype: A much larger clone lies one base from this, so it may be a read error. This chain connects TRBV20-1 to TRBJ2-7; 8 bases match TRBD1. Germline V lookup: CDR1 DFQATT, CDR2 SNEGSKA (reference sequence). The trim removed 4 bases at V and 2 bases at J, leaving 1 base unmatched. CDR3 length: 12 residues. CDR3: CSATQGAYEQYF. CDR3 in DNA: TGCAGTGCTACACAGGGGGCCTACGAGCAGTACTTC.

This clonotype was counted at least ten times. The chain recombines TRBV2 with TRBJ2-3; 12 positions match TRBD1. V lost 6 bases to trimming and J lost 4 bases; unmatched junction nucleotides: 2. Germline CDR1 is SNHLY and CDR2 is FYNNEI. The CDR3 is 14 residues long. The CDR3 protein is CASRGQGAADTQYF. The CDR3 nucleotides read TGTGCCAGCAGGGGACAGGGGGCCGCAGATACGCAGTATTTT.

The sample holds many counts of this clonotype. The V gene is TRBV7-3, the J gene TRBJ2-3; 10 bases agree with TRBD2. The CDR3 has 15 residues. Germline trimming cut 5 bases from V and 4 bases from J; bases unmatched to any gene: 6. CDR1 and CDR2 (germline): SGHTA, FQGTGA. This CDR3 reads CASSRIAGGADTQYF. CDR3 nucleotide sequence: TGTGCCAGCAGCCGGATAGCGGGGGGTGCAGATACGCAGTATTTT.

The chain recombines TRBV9 with TRBJ2-7; no definite D call. Trimming removed 0 bases at V and 1 base at J, with 8 bases between. CDR3 length: 14 amino acids. CDR1 and CDR2 from the germline V gene are SGDLS and YYNGEE. CDR3 protein: CASSVDPNSYEQYF. In nucleotides, the CDR3 is TGTGCCAGCAGCGTAGATCCAAATTCCTACGAGCAGTACTTC.

About this clonotype itself: With a much larger clone just one base away, this may be a read error. The chain uses TRBV11-2 and TRBJ1-3; D not resolved. The CDR3 contains 14 residues. Germline V gene sequence: CDR1 SGHAT, CDR2 FQNNGV. CDR3 in amino acids: CASSPIHGGNTVYF. DNA for the CDR3: TGTGCCAGCAGCCCGATTCACGGTGGAAACACCGTATATTTT.

The table lists this clonotype with many counts. The rearrangement links TRBV7-2 to TRBJ2-7; D ambiguous. Germline CDR1 and CDR2: SGHTA and FQGNSA. The CDR3 is 11 amino acids. Between the trimmed V and J ends, which lost 3 bases and 4 bases, there was a span of 4 bases. CDR3 protein: CASSFKYEQYF. The CDR3, as DNA: TGTGCCAGCAGCTTTAAATACGAGCAGTACTTC.